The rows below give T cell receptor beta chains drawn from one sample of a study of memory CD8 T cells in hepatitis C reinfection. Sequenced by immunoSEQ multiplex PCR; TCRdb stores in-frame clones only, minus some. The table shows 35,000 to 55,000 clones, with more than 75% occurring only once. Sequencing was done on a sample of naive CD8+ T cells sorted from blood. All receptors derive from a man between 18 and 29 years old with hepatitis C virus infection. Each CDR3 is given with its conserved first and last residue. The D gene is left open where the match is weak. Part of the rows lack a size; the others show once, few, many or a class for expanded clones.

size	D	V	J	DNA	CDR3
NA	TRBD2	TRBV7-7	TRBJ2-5	TGTGCTAGCAGCTCAAAACTAGCGGGAGGCCTGCTACAAGAGACCCAGTACTTC	CASSSKLAGGLLQETQYF
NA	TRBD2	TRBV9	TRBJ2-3	TGTGCCAGCAGCGCCTGGGGGGGTAGGTCAGATACGCAGTATTTT	CASSAWGGRSDTQYF
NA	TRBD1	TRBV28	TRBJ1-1	TGTGCCAGCAGTTTACCTCGGGGGACAGGGTTGAACACTGAAGCTTTCTTT	CASSLPRGTGLNTEAFF
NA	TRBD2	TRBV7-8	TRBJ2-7	TGTGCCAGCAGCCCTGGGACTAGCGCCTCCTACGAGCAGTACTTC	CASSPGTSASYEQYF
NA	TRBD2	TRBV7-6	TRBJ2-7	TGTGCCAGCAGTTCTAGCGGCACCCCCCGGGAGCAGTACTTC	CASSSSGTPREQYF
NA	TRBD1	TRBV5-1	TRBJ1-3	TGCGCCAGCAGCCGGGACAGGACCTCTGGAAACACCATATATTTT	CASSRDRTSGNTIYF
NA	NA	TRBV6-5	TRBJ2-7	TGTGCCAGCAGTTTAAACGGAGGCAGACCATACGAGCAGTACTTC	CASSLNGGRPYEQYF
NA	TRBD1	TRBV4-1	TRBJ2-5	TGCGCCAGCAGCCGCCTCGGGACAGGTGACGAGACCCAGTACTTC	CASSRLGTGDETQYF
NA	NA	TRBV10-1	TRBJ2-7	TGCGCCAGCAGTGGGACTACCTGGGAGCAGTACTTC	CASSGTTWEQYF
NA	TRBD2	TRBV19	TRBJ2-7	TGTGCCAGTAGTCCGGGACTAGTTGCCTACGAGCAGTACTTC	CASSPGLVAYEQYF
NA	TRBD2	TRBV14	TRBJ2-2	TGTGCCAGCAGCCAAGAGACTAGCGGGAGAAACGGGGAGCTGTTTTTT	CASSQETSGRNGELFF
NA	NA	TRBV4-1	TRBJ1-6	TGCGCCAGCAGCCAAGGTTCGAGGGACAAAGGTTCACCCCTCCACTTT	CASSQGSRDKGSPLHF
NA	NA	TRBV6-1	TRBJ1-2	TGTGCCAGCAGCCTCCGCGGGGGGGACTATGGCTACACCTTC	CASSLRGGDYGYTF
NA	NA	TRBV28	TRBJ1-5	TGTGCCAGCAGTTTAGGCAGGGGAAGGTTGGGCAATCAGCCCCAGCATTTT	CASSLGRGRLGNQPQHF
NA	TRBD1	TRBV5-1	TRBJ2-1	TGCGCCAGCAGCACGGGACAGGGAACCTATTTTTCCTACAATGAGCAGTTCTTC	CASSTGQGTYFSYNEQFF
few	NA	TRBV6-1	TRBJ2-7	TGTGCCAGCAGTGACTCAGGGGTCTACGAGCAGTACTTC	CASSDSGVYEQYF
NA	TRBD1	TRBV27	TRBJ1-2	TGTGCCAGCAGCCCCGGGACAGGGAGCCATGGCTCCACCTTC	CASSPGTGSHGSTF
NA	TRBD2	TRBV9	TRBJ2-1	TGTGCCAGCAGCCCAGAAGCGGGAGGATTCAACAATGAGCAGTTCTTC	CASSPEAGGFNNEQFF
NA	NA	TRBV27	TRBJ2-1	TGTGCCAGCAGTTTAAGCGGCAGCTCCTACAATGAGCAGTTCTTC	CASSLSGSSYNEQFF
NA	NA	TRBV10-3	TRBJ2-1	TGTGCCATCAAGGACTCCCCCAATGAGCAGTTCTTC	CAIKDSPNEQFF
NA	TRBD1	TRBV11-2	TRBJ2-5	TGTGCCAGCAGCTTAGCGGGGACAGGGGTGGGAAGAGGGACCCAGTACTTC	CASSLAGTGVGRGTQYF
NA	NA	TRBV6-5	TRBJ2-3	TGTGCCAGCAGTTACTCGGGAGTCCTTGATACGCAGTATTTT	CASSYSGVLDTQYF
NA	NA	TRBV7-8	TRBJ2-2	TGTGCCAGCAGCTTATGGGGCCCCGGGGAGCTGTTTTTT	CASSLWGPGELFF
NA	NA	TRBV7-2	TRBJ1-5	TGTGCCAACAGCTTACTACAGAACAGCAATCAGCCCCAGCATTTT	CANSLLQNSNQPQHF
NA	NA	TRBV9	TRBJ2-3	TGTGCCAGCAGCGTAGCGGGGGGCCTGTCTCCTAGCACAGATACGCAGTATTTT	CASSVAGGLSPSTDTQYF